Below are 24 T cell receptor beta chains sequenced from a single sample in a study of PD-L1 blockade in urothelial cancer. Libraries were prepared by immunoSEQ multiplex PCR; TCRdb keeps only in-frame clonotypes and omits some of them. The sample yields around 79,000 clones, around 81% seen once. The time point was: pretreatment peripheral blood. The input for sequencing was PBMCs, taken around atezolizumab (anti-PD-L1) treatment. The receptors were sampled from a man in his forties or fifties with urothelial cancer.

This clone occurred a few times. The CDR3: CAWSDGTGAEQFF. Written as DNA, the CDR3 is TGTGCCTGGAGTGACGGAACAGGGGCTGAGCAGTTCTTC. The chain employs TRBV30 and TRBJ2-1, with TRBD1 matching 7 bases. J was trimmed by 9 bases and V by 1 base; bases with no gene match: 6. The CDR3 consists of 13 residues. Germline V CDR1 and CDR2: GTSNPN, SVGIG (reference sequence).

V usage is TRBV6-1 and J usage is TRBJ2-2, with a weak D call TRBD1 (6 bases). The CDR3 runs 14 residues. Germline values: CDR1 MNHNS, CDR2 SASEGT. Deletions cut 8 bases from V and 0 bases from J, with 10 bases between. The CDR3: CASPGVSNTGELFF. CDR3 nucleotides: TGTGCCAGCCCAGGGGTTTCGAACACCGGGGAGCTGTTTTTT.

The chain links TRBV29-1 to TRBJ2-2; possible D gene TRBD1, 5 bases. The CDR3 is 13 amino acids. Trimming shortened V by 1 base and J by 4 bases, and 7 bases separated the two germline ends. Germline loops: CDR1 SQVTM, CDR2 ANQGSEA. CDR3 DNA: TGCAGCGTTGAAGGACAGCGCACCGGGGAGCTGTTTTTT. This translates into CSVEGQRTGELFF.

In nucleotides, the CDR3 is TGTGCCAGCAGTCTAGGCCTAGGGACAGCTAGCACAGATACGCAGTATTTT. As protein: CASSLGLGTASTDTQYF. This rearrangement joins TRBV27 to TRBJ2-3; 7 bases are a match to TRBD1. Trimming at V came to 5 bases and at J to 0 bases, leaving 11 bases not matched to a gene. The CDR3 is made up of 17 amino acids. Germline V lookup: CDR1 MNHEY, CDR2 SMNVEV (reference sequence).

The table lists this clone with a few counts. The chain has TRBV28 and TRBJ2-7; the match to TRBD1 covers 7 bases. The V gene's germline CDR1 is MDHEN and CDR2 SYDVKM. Unmatched junction bases numbered 4, after V lost 5 bases and J lost 3 bases. The CDR3 extends over 13 amino acids. This CDR3 reads CASSPRQGYEQYF. DNA of the CDR3: TGTGCCAGCAGTCCTAGACAGGGCTACGAGCAGTACTTC.

The V gene is TRBV4-1, the J gene TRBJ1-2; TRBD1 matches at 10 bases. Germline lookup yields CDR1 MGHRA and CDR2 YSYEKL. This CDR3 has 16 amino acids. V lost 1 base and J lost 8; bases outside the gene matches: 10. The CDR3, as DNA: TGCGCCAGCAGCCAAGTGCAAACCGGGGACAGGGGAGGCTACACCTTC. Translating it yields CASSQVQTGDRGGYTF.

The chain is built from TRBV6-1 and TRBJ1-5; D is ambiguous. CDR1 MNHNS and CDR2 SASEGT come from the germline V gene. This CDR3 contains 15 residues. V lost 1 base and J lost 6, with 13 bases in between. The chain's CDR3 is CASSEGTGNPQPQHF. CDR3 sequence (DNA): TGTGCCAGCAGTGAAGGGACGGGGAATCCTCAGCCCCAGCATTTT.

The V and J genes are TRBV29-1 and TRBJ1-5, with D perhaps matching TRBD1 (6 bases). This CDR3 region has 14 residues. Germline V gives CDR1 SQVTM, CDR2 ANQGSEA. V gave up 6 bases and J gave up 4 bases, with 16 bases separating them. CDR3: CSVREAGENQPQHF. The CDR3 DNA reads TGCAGCGTCCGCGAGGCAGGGGAGAATCAGCCCCAGCATTTT.

J is TRBJ2-2 and V is TRBV27; D may be TRBD1 (7 bases). Germline CDR1 MNHEY, CDR2 SMNVEV (reference sequence). This CDR3 is built from 14 residues. The V end was cut by 2 bases, the J end by 8 bases, with 12 bases between. The CDR3 bases are TGTGCCAGCAGTTTACCCAGGGGGGTAGGGGAGCTGTTTTTT. It specifies CASSLPRGVGELFF.

V is TRBV9 and J is TRBJ2-1; D might be TRBD2 (5 bases). The CDR3 totals 15 residues. Germline CDR1 is SGDLS and CDR2 is YYNGEE. V lost 0 bases to trimming and J lost 5 bases, with 12 bases between them. CDR3 in amino acids: CASSVDLYGNNEQFF. CDR3 DNA sequence: TGTGCCAGCAGCGTAGACTTGTACGGGAACAATGAGCAGTTCTTC.

The V call is TRBV5-1, the J call TRBJ1-1; D is perhaps TRBD1 (6 bases). Germline CDR1 SGHRS, CDR2 YFSETQ. Trimming removed 0 bases at V and 5 bases at J, with 11 bases between. The CDR3 is 14 amino acids. The CDR3 nucleotides read TGCGCCAGCAGCTTGGCGGGGGGCGAGACTGAAGCTTTCTTT. As protein: CASSLAGGETEAFF.

The V gene is TRBV7-3, the J gene TRBJ1-2, with TRBD1 as a possible D gene (5 bases). The CDR3 covers 13 residues. V lost 4 bases to trimming and J lost 8 bases, with 14 bases between them. Per the germline V gene, CDR1 is SGHTA and CDR2 is FQGTGA. CDR3 region: CASSYGGGSGYTF. The CDR3 DNA reads TGTGCCAGCAGCTACGGGGGGGGAAGCGGCTACACCTTC.

The CDR3 coding sequence is TGTGCCAGCAGCCGGGGTGTCCCGAATGAAAAACTGTTTTTT. The encoded protein is CASSRGVPNEKLFF. The V gene is TRBV5-4, the J gene TRBJ1-4; D remains unclear. V was pared by 4 bases and J by 5 bases, with 12 bases between. This CDR3 has 14 residues. The V gene's germline CDR1 is SGHNT and CDR2 YYREEE (reference sequence). Supplemented by reference TRBV5-4 and TRBJ1-4, the full variable domain reads ETGVTQSPTHLIKTRGQQVTLRCSSQSGHNTVSWYQQALGQGPQFIFQYYREEENGRGNFPPRFSGLQFPNYSSELNVNALELDDSALYLCASSRGVPNEKLFFGSGTQLSVL.

The chain is built from TRBV5-4 and TRBJ1-5; D uncertain. With 4 bases removed from V and 2 bases from J, the gap between germline ends came to 7 bases. The CDR3 is 13 residues long. CDR1 and CDR2 from the germline V gene are SGHNT and YYREEE (reference sequence). The CDR3 reads CASSLERNQPQHF. CDR3 nucleotides: TGTGCCAGCAGCCTCGAGCGCAATCAGCCCCAGCATTTT. The full variable domain, completed using reference TRBV5-4 and TRBJ1-5, is ETGVTQSPTHLIKTRGQQVTLRCSSQSGHNTVSWYQQALGQGPQFIFQYYREEENGRGNFPPRFSGLQFPNYSSELNVNALELDDSALYLCASSLERNQPQHFGDGTRLSIL.

The chain has TRBV19 and TRBJ1-1; unclear D gene. The length of the CDR3 is 13 residues. From germline, CDR1 is LNHDA and CDR2 SQIVND (reference sequence). V was trimmed by 6 bases and J by 1 base, leaving 9 bases between them. The CDR3 is CASSLSGNTEAFF. The CDR3 coding sequence is TGTGCCAGTAGCCTATCAGGGAACACTGAAGCTTTCTTT.

In this sample, this clone turned up a few times. The chain is built from TRBV2 and TRBJ2-2; 7 positions agree with TRBD1. The V gene end was trimmed by 10 bases and the J gene end by 6 bases; junction bases not matched to a gene: 8. The CDR3 extends over 13 amino acids. Germline-derived CDR1 and CDR2 are SNHLY and FYNNEI. The CDR3 spells CATTTGAPGELFF. DNA of the CDR3: TGTGCCACCACTACAGGGGCGCCCGGGGAGCTGTTTTTT.

This clone occurred a few times. The chain couples TRBV5-4 to TRBJ2-1; 7 bases align to TRBD1. The CDR3 totals 16 residues. Trimming at V came to 0 bases and at J to 2 bases, leaving 5 bases not matched to a gene. Germline CDR1 SGHNT, CDR2 YYREEE (reference sequence). CDR3 loop: CASSLAGRGPYNEQFF. CDR3 bases: TGTGCCAGCAGCTTGGCCGGAAGGGGGCCCTACAATGAGCAGTTCTTC. The entire variable domain, with the rest obtained from reference TRBV5-4 and TRBJ2-1, is as follows: ETGVTQSPTHLIKTRGQQVTLRCSSQSGHNTVSWYQQALGQGPQFIFQYYREEENGRGNFPPRFSGLQFPNYSSELNVNALELDDSALYLCASSLAGRGPYNEQFFGPGTRLTVL.

CDR3 DNA sequence: TGTGCCATCAGTCCCTTAAAGACGGGACAGGGTACCTACGAGCAGTACTTC. It encodes CAISPLKTGQGTYEQYF. V gene TRBV10-3 combines with J gene TRBJ2-7; TRBD1 aligns across 9 bases. CDR1 is ENHRY, CDR2 SYGVKD, per germline. The CDR3 length is 17 residues. J lost 2 bases, V lost 5 bases, and 13 bases had no gene match.

The chain uses TRBV18 and TRBJ1-2, with 7 bases matching TRBD1. The germline CDR1 and CDR2 sequences are KGHSH and LQKENI. The CDR3 length is 11 residues. The trim removed 10 bases at V and 3 bases at J, leaving 2 bases unmatched. The CDR3, as DNA: TGTGCCACTACAGGGGACTATGGCTACACCTTC. Translating it yields CATTGDYGYTF.

This rearrangement joins TRBV4-2 to TRBJ2-1; TRBD1 might be the D (5 bases). The CDR3 contains 14 residues. The germline CDR1 and CDR2 sequences are LGHNA and YNFKEQ. Trimming took 3 bases from V and 12 from J, leaving 18 bases between them. DNA of the CDR3: TGTGCCAGCAGCCACCCCCAGGGTATGGTTGGGCAGTTCTTC. It encodes CASSHPQGMVGQFF.

Only a few counts were recorded for this clone. This rearrangement joins TRBV7-9 to TRBJ1-3, with D perhaps TRBD1 (5 bases). This CDR3 has 13 amino acids. The V gene lost 5 bases and the J gene lost 6 bases, with 11 bases spanning the gap. Germline assignment: CDR1 SEHNR and CDR2 FQNEAQ (reference sequence). The CDR3 reads CASSRGGVNTIYF. CDR3 coding DNA: TGTGCCAGCAGCCGCGGGGGGGTAAACACCATATATTTT.

The J gene is TRBJ1-1, the V gene TRBV28, with D maybe TRBD1 (6 bases). Trimming removed 7 bases from V and 2 bases from J, with 14 bases in between. The V gene's germline CDR1 is MDHEN and CDR2 SYDVKM. The CDR3 is 14 amino acids. The CDR3 spells CASKSATGNTEAFF. The CDR3 bases are TGTGCCAGCAAGAGTGCGACAGGAAACACTGAAGCTTTCTTT.

This clone was seen a few times. The chain links TRBV6-6 to TRBJ2-5; unclear D gene. The CDR3 is 11 amino acids. V lost 5 bases, J lost 3 bases, and 4 bases lay in between. CDR1 is MNHNY and CDR2 is SVGAGI in the germline V gene (reference sequence). The CDR3 protein is CASSIKETQYF. The CDR3 DNA follows: TGTGCCAGCAGTATTAAAGAGACCCAGTACTTC.

This clone was recorded once. V and J are TRBV7-6 and TRBJ2-7; a weak D match, TRBD2 (5 bases). The CDR3 totals 12 residues. Trimming took off 5 bases at V and 2 bases at J, with 7 bases between the two ends. From germline, CDR1 is SGHVS and CDR2 FNYEAQ. CDR3 protein: CASSPGTYEQYF. The CDR3 DNA follows: TGTGCCAGCAGCCCGGGAACCTACGAGCAGTACTTC.